At least ten counts were recorded for the clone carrying this T cell receptor (beta chain). No antigen is known for it. The CDR3 contains 13 residues. The V gene lost 7 bases and the J gene lost 0 bases, with 9 bases spanning the gap. From germline, CDR1 is SEHNR and CDR2 FQNEAQ (reference sequence). The data are from a study of Graves' ophthalmopathy and Graves' hyperthyroidism. Study-level points and caveats: Most clonotypes expanded in thyroid above 0.001 frequency were present in blood too.

Amplification of the TCR beta CDR3 regions used RNA transcripts (as template). In the first round, RT-PCR was carried out with HTBI primers, and a multiplex PCR formed the second round. TCRdb analysed the multiplex PCR reads with MiXCR anew, one entry per CDR3 protein. The data contain around 520,000 distinct CDR3 sequences, about two fifths of them seen just once; the ten biggest clones take up about 4.2%. Eligible hyperthyroidism cases comprised new diagnoses of under 2 months' duration in individuals aged 18 to 65. Other autoimmune diseases, uncontrolled infections, pregnancy and lactation each led to patient exclusion.

Sequenced material: peripheral blood or thyroid tissue (not recorded which). This TCR came from an adult man with Graves' hyperthyroidism. The chain has TRBV7-9 and TRBJ1-2; D gene ambiguous. The CDR3 DNA sequence: TGTGCCAGCACCGTTTTCTCTAACTATGGCTACACCTTC. This gives the protein CASTVFSNYGYTF. Filled out from reference TRBV7-9 and TRBJ1-2, the complete variable domain reads DTGVSQNPRHKITKRGQNVTFRCDPISEHNRLYWYRQTLGQGPEFLTYFQNEAQLEKSRLLSDRFSAERPKGSFSTLEIQRTEQGDSAMYLCASTVFSNYGYTFGSGTRLTVV.